Listed below are T cell receptor beta chains from one sample, sequenced in a study of T cell responses to AZD1222 COVID-19 vaccine. Some clones are missing from TCRdb's copy, which holds only in-frame ones; the method was immunoSEQ multiplex PCR. The sample includes roughly 200,000 clones, just over 90% of them seen just once. Sample: peripheral blood, taken on day 0 of MenACWY control vaccination. These receptor sequences come from an adult in good health. The CDR3 runs from the conserved cysteine through the conserved F or W. The order of the fields is V gene, J gene, CDR3 length, clone size, D gene, CDR3 protein, CDR3 DNA. A D gene is named only where the DNA matches it firmly. Part of the rows lack a size; the others show once, few, many or a class for expanded clones.

v_gene: TRBV19
j_gene: TRBJ1-2
len: 16
abundance: NA
d_gene: NA
CDR3aa: CASSPSKGQPNYGYTF
CDR3nt: TGTGCCAGTAGCCCCTCTAAAGGACAACCAAACTATGGCTACACCTTC

v_gene: TRBV25-1
j_gene: TRBJ1-1
len: 14
abundance: NA
d_gene: NA
CDR3aa: CASGHRAMNTEAFF
CDR3nt: TGTGCCAGCGGACACAGGGCTATGAACACTGAAGCTTTCTTT

v_gene: TRBV7-9
j_gene: TRBJ2-3
len: 14
abundance: NA
d_gene: NA
CDR3aa: CASSNLQPTDTQYF
CDR3nt: TGTGCCAGCAGCAATTTACAACCCACAGATACGCAGTATTTT

v_gene: TRBV27
j_gene: TRBJ1-2
len: 13
abundance: NA
d_gene: NA
CDR3aa: CASSSAGNYGYTF
CDR3nt: TGTGCCAGCAGTTCAGCCGGGAACTATGGCTACACCTTC

v_gene: TRBV5-4
j_gene: TRBJ1-1
len: 14
abundance: once
d_gene: TRBD1
CDR3aa: CASSMDRVNTEAFF
CDR3nt: TGTGCCAGCAGCATGGACAGGGTGAACACTGAAGCTTTCTTT

v_gene: TRBV11-2
j_gene: TRBJ1-3
len: 14
abundance: NA
d_gene: NA
CDR3aa: CASSLAGKVNTIYF
CDR3nt: TGTGCCAGCAGCTTAGCCGGGAAAGTCAACACCATATATTTT

v_gene: TRBV2
j_gene: TRBJ1-6
len: 14
abundance: NA
d_gene: NA
CDR3aa: CASSRQAYNSPLHF
CDR3nt: TGTGCCAGCAGTAGACAGGCGTATAATTCACCCCTCCACTTT

v_gene: TRBV7-9
j_gene: TRBJ2-2
len: 15
abundance: NA
d_gene: TRBD1
CDR3aa: CASSAGQGGTGELFF
CDR3nt: TGTGCCAGCAGCGCAGGACAGGGGGGCACCGGGGAGCTGTTTTTT

v_gene: TRBV11-3
j_gene: TRBJ2-7
len: 14
abundance: NA
d_gene: NA
CDR3aa: CASSTGTDSYEQYF
CDR3nt: TGTGCCAGCAGCACCGGGACGGATTCCTACGAGCAGTACTTC

v_gene: TRBV2
j_gene: TRBJ1-2
len: 13
abundance: few
d_gene: NA
CDR3aa: CASTISAVNGYTF
CDR3nt: TGTGCCAGCACCATATCTGCCGTGAATGGCTACACCTTC

v_gene: TRBV5-6
j_gene: TRBJ2-7
len: 16
abundance: NA
d_gene: TRBD1
CDR3aa: CASSLAGSGTGYEQYF
CDR3nt: TGTGCCAGCAGCTTGGCCGGTTCCGGGACAGGGTACGAGCAGTACTTC

v_gene: TRBV7-2
j_gene: TRBJ1-1
len: 14
abundance: once
d_gene: NA
CDR3aa: CASSFHGTDAEAFF
CDR3nt: TGTGCCAGCAGCTTTCACGGGACGGACGCTGAAGCTTTCTTT

v_gene: TRBV7-2
j_gene: TRBJ2-2
len: 15
abundance: few
d_gene: TRBD2
CDR3aa: CASSFGGGNTGELFF
CDR3nt: TGTGCCAGCAGCTTCGGCGGGGGGAACACCGGGGAGCTGTTTTTT

v_gene: TRBV5-1
j_gene: TRBJ2-7
len: 14
abundance: NA
d_gene: NA
CDR3aa: CASSLWRSLYEQYF
CDR3nt: TGCGCCAGCAGCTTGTGGCGGTCACTTTACGAGCAGTACTTC

v_gene: TRBV27
j_gene: TRBJ1-1
len: 14
abundance: NA
d_gene: TRBD1
CDR3aa: CASSMDRGAAEAFF
CDR3nt: TGTGCCAGCAGTATGGACAGGGGGGCCGCTGAAGCTTTCTTT

v_gene: TRBV6-5
j_gene: TRBJ1-3
len: 15
abundance: NA
d_gene: NA
CDR3aa: CASRPTGSPGNTIYF
CDR3nt: TGTGCCAGCAGACCCACAGGGTCCCCTGGAAACACCATATATTTT

v_gene: TRBV4-2
j_gene: TRBJ2-3
len: 17
abundance: NA
d_gene: TRBD2
CDR3aa: CASSQEGGTSGTDTQYF
CDR3nt: TGTGCCAGCAGCCAAGAGGGGGGGACTAGCGGGACAGATACGCAGTATTTT

v_gene: TRBV3-1/TRBV3-2
j_gene: TRBJ1-2
len: 14
abundance: NA
d_gene: NA
CDR3aa: CASSPGWSVYGYTF
CDR3nt: TGTGCCAGCAGCCCGGGGTGGAGCGTCTATGGCTACACCTTC

v_gene: TRBV12-3/TRBV12-4
j_gene: TRBJ1-2
len: 12
abundance: NA
d_gene: NA
CDR3aa: CASRLDSYGYTF
CDR3nt: TGTGCCAGCAGACTTGACAGCTATGGCTACACCTTC

v_gene: TRBV18
j_gene: TRBJ1-1
len: 16
abundance: NA
d_gene: TRBD1
CDR3aa: CASSEPGTGEVTEAFF
CDR3nt: TGTGCCAGCTCAGAACCCGGGACAGGGGAGGTGACTGAAGCTTTCTTT

v_gene: TRBV3-1/TRBV3-2
j_gene: TRBJ1-6
len: 17
abundance: once
d_gene: NA
CDR3aa: CASSQAGGGLSNSPLHF
CDR3nt: TGTGCCAGCAGCCAAGCCGGAGGGGGGCTATCCAATTCACCCCTCCACTTT

v_gene: TRBV14
j_gene: TRBJ1-1
len: 15
abundance: NA
d_gene: NA
CDR3aa: CASSFVRTVNTEAFF
CDR3nt: TGTGCCAGCAGCTTCGTACGGACAGTGAACACTGAAGCTTTCTTT

v_gene: TRBV5-4
j_gene: TRBJ1-2
len: 14
abundance: once
d_gene: TRBD1
CDR3aa: CASSLQGSNYGYTF
CDR3nt: TGTGCCAGCAGCTTACAGGGGAGTAACTATGGCTACACCTTC

v_gene: TRBV30
j_gene: TRBJ1-2
len: 12
abundance: NA
d_gene: NA
CDR3aa: CAWSVQLVGYTF
CDR3nt: TGTGCCTGGAGTGTACAATTAGTCGGCTACACCTTC

v_gene: TRBV12-3/TRBV12-4
j_gene: TRBJ1-1
len: 12
abundance: NA
d_gene: NA
CDR3aa: CASSLRGREAFF
CDR3nt: TGTGCCAGCAGTTTACGGGGTCGAGAAGCTTTCTTT

v_gene: TRBV4-3
j_gene: TRBJ2-7
len: 18
abundance: NA
d_gene: NA
CDR3aa: CASSQGLTRQTSSYEQYF
CDR3nt: TGCGCCAGCAGCCAAGGACTCACCCGACAGACGAGCTCCTACGAGCAGTACTTC

v_gene: TRBV7-8
j_gene: TRBJ2-6
len: 13
abundance: NA
d_gene: NA
CDR3aa: CASKFSGANVLTF
CDR3nt: TGTGCCAGCAAGTTCTCTGGGGCCAACGTCCTGACTTTC

v_gene: TRBV6-5
j_gene: TRBJ2-5
len: 15
abundance: once
d_gene: NA
CDR3aa: CASSYSIGPRETQYF
CDR3nt: TGTGCCAGCAGTTACTCGATCGGACCCCGGGAGACCCAGTACTTC

v_gene: TRBV30
j_gene: TRBJ2-1
len: 14
abundance: NA
d_gene: TRBD2
CDR3aa: CAWSSGGAYNEQFF
CDR3nt: TGTGCCTGGAGCAGCGGGGGGGCCTACAATGAGCAGTTCTTC

v_gene: TRBV7-9
j_gene: TRBJ1-3
len: 16
abundance: NA
d_gene: NA
CDR3aa: CASSSPGASSGNTIYF
CDR3nt: TGTGCCAGCAGCTCCCCAGGGGCGAGCTCTGGAAACACCATATATTTT

v_gene: TRBV28
j_gene: TRBJ2-3
len: 12
abundance: NA
d_gene: NA
CDR3aa: CASSLVAGTQYF
CDR3nt: TGTGCCAGCAGTTTAGTAGCCGGTACGCAGTATTTT

v_gene: TRBV19
j_gene: TRBJ1-6
len: 13
abundance: few
d_gene: TRBD1
CDR3aa: CASQTDRVSPLHF
CDR3nt: TGTGCCAGCCAAACGGACAGGGTCTCACCCCTCCACTTT

v_gene: TRBV7-9
j_gene: TRBJ1-2
len: 13
abundance: NA
d_gene: TRBD1
CDR3aa: CASSPGGFYGYTF
CDR3nt: TGTGCCAGCAGCCCAGGGGGTTTCTATGGCTACACCTTC

v_gene: TRBV5-1
j_gene: TRBJ2-5
len: 12
abundance: NA
d_gene: NA
CDR3aa: CASSPLGFGQYF
CDR3nt: TGCGCCAGCAGCCCCCTCGGGTTTGGCCAGTACTTC

v_gene: TRBV6-5
j_gene: TRBJ2-2
len: 13
abundance: once
d_gene: NA
CDR3aa: CASSYSGTGELFF
CDR3nt: TGTGCCAGCAGTTACTCGGGCACCGGGGAGCTGTTTTTT

v_gene: TRBV25-1
j_gene: TRBJ2-3
len: 13
abundance: NA
d_gene: NA
CDR3aa: CASSRRLGDTQYF
CDR3nt: TGTGCCAGCAGTAGAAGGCTTGGGGATACGCAGTATTTT

v_gene: TRBV27
j_gene: TRBJ1-2
len: 13
abundance: NA
d_gene: NA
CDR3aa: CASSLSMYYGYTF
CDR3nt: TGTGCCAGCAGTTTATCTATGTACTATGGCTACACCTTC

v_gene: TRBV27
j_gene: TRBJ2-3
len: 13
abundance: NA
d_gene: NA
CDR3aa: CASSFQITDTQYF
CDR3nt: TGTGCCAGCAGTTTCCAAATCACAGATACGCAGTATTTT

v_gene: TRBV7-3
j_gene: TRBJ1-3
len: 13
abundance: NA
d_gene: NA
CDR3aa: CASSPDSGNTIYF
CDR3nt: TGTGCCAGCAGCCCCGACTCTGGAAACACCATATATTTT

v_gene: TRBV7-6
j_gene: TRBJ2-5
len: 17
abundance: NA
d_gene: NA
CDR3aa: CASSLEGGRLLGETQYF
CDR3nt: TGTGCCAGCAGCCTAGAGGGGGGTAGGCTCCTGGGGGAGACCCAGTACTTC

v_gene: TRBV10-3
j_gene: TRBJ2-7
len: 14
abundance: NA
d_gene: TRBD2
CDR3aa: CAISDGTNSYEQYF
CDR3nt: TGTGCCATCAGTGACGGGACTAACTCCTACGAGCAGTACTTC

v_gene: TRBV18
j_gene: TRBJ1-4
len: 15
abundance: NA
d_gene: NA
CDR3aa: CASSPQSGFNEKLFF
CDR3nt: TGTGCCAGCTCACCACAATCGGGTTTTAATGAAAAACTGTTTTTT

v_gene: TRBV3-1/TRBV3-2
j_gene: TRBJ1-1
len: 14
abundance: NA
d_gene: NA
CDR3aa: CASSQAPGDTEAFF
CDR3nt: TGTGCCAGCAGCCAAGCCCCCGGTGACACTGAAGCTTTCTTT

v_gene: TRBV7-2
j_gene: TRBJ1-4
len: 18
abundance: NA
d_gene: TRBD1
CDR3aa: CASSLAMGQRPTNEKLFF
CDR3nt: TGTGCCAGCAGCTTAGCCATGGGACAGCGACCAACTAATGAAAAACTGTTTTTT

v_gene: TRBV18
j_gene: TRBJ1-3
len: 14
abundance: NA
d_gene: NA
CDR3aa: CASSPYSSGNTIYF
CDR3nt: TGTGCCAGCTCACCGTACAGCTCTGGAAACACCATATATTTT

v_gene: TRBV6-5
j_gene: TRBJ2-7
len: 15
abundance: NA
d_gene: TRBD1
CDR3aa: CASSYGQGDLYEQYF
CDR3nt: TGTGCCAGCAGTTACGGGCAGGGGGATCTCTACGAGCAGTACTTC

v_gene: TRBV6-5
j_gene: TRBJ2-1
len: 14
abundance: NA
d_gene: NA
CDR3aa: CASRDLSSYNEQFF
CDR3nt: TGTGCCAGCAGGGACTTAAGCTCCTACAATGAGCAGTTCTTC

v_gene: TRBV5-1
j_gene: TRBJ1-1
len: 14
abundance: once
d_gene: NA
CDR3aa: CASSLQKQNTEAFF
CDR3nt: TGCGCCAGCAGCCTTCAGAAACAGAACACTGAAGCTTTCTTT

v_gene: TRBV27
j_gene: TRBJ2-5
len: 12
abundance: few
d_gene: NA
CDR3aa: CASSRPFETQYF
CDR3nt: TGTGCCAGCAGTCGACCGTTCGAGACCCAGTACTTC

v_gene: TRBV19
j_gene: TRBJ1-5
len: 15
abundance: NA
d_gene: NA
CDR3aa: CASTGTSNSNQPQHF
CDR3nt: TGTGCCAGTACCGGGACAAGTAATAGCAATCAGCCCCAGCATTTT

v_gene: TRBV5-6
j_gene: TRBJ2-7
len: 15
abundance: NA
d_gene: TRBD1
CDR3aa: CASSGAGTGVYEQYF
CDR3nt: TGTGCCAGCAGCGGCGCCGGGACAGGGGTTTACGAGCAGTACTTC

v_gene: TRBV7-7
j_gene: TRBJ2-5
len: 17
abundance: NA
d_gene: TRBD2
CDR3aa: CASSGSALAGIQETQYF
CDR3nt: TGTGCCAGCAGTGGCAGCGCGCTAGCGGGGATCCAAGAGACCCAGTACTTC

v_gene: TRBV3-1/TRBV3-2
j_gene: TRBJ1-2
len: 13
abundance: NA
d_gene: NA
CDR3aa: CASSQRGGGLATF
CDR3nt: TGTGCCAGCAGCCAGAGAGGTGGTGGGCTGGCCACCTTC

v_gene: TRBV3-1/TRBV3-2
j_gene: TRBJ2-7
len: 14
abundance: NA
d_gene: TRBD2
CDR3aa: CASSQAGGKYEQYF
CDR3nt: TGTGCCAGCAGCCAGGCGGGGGGAAAGTACGAGCAGTACTTC

v_gene: TRBV28
j_gene: TRBJ1-2
len: 16
abundance: NA
d_gene: NA
CDR3aa: CASSLVPTGWAEGYTF
CDR3nt: TGTGCCAGCAGTTTAGTCCCGACAGGATGGGCCGAGGGCTACACCTTC

v_gene: TRBV30
j_gene: TRBJ1-4
len: 14
abundance: NA
d_gene: TRBD1
CDR3aa: CAWLPGQGGEKLFF
CDR3nt: TGTGCCTGGCTACCGGGACAGGGGGGTGAAAAACTGTTTTTT

v_gene: TRBV6-6
j_gene: TRBJ1-4
len: 16
abundance: NA
d_gene: NA
CDR3aa: CASRPSRGRGNEKLFF
CDR3nt: TGTGCCAGCAGGCCGAGTCGGGGACGGGGAAATGAAAAACTGTTTTTT